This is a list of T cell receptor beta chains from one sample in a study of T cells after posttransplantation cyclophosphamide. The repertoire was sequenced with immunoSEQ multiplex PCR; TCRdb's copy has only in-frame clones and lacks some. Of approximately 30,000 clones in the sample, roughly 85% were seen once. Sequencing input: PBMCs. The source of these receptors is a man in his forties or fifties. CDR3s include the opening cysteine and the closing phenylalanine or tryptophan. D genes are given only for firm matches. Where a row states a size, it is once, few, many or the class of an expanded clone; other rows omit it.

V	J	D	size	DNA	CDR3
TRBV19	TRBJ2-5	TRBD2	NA	TGTGCCAGTAGTATCGTCGGGGGGACAGAGACCCAGTACTTC	CASSIVGGTETQYF
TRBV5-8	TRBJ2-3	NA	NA	TGTGCCAGCAGCTTGGGACCGGAGACTGATACGCAGTATTTT	CASSLGPETDTQYF
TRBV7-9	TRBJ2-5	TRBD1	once	TGTGCCAGCAGACTTAACACCGGGACAGGGGCTGAGACCCAGTACTTC	CASRLNTGTGAETQYF
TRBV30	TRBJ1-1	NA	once	TGTGCCTGGGAAGGGGTAATGATGGAAGCTTTCTTT	CAWEGVMMEAFF
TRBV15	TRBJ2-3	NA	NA	TGTGCCACCAGCAGAGAAATGTTAGGCACAGATACGCAGTATTTT	CATSREMLGTDTQYF
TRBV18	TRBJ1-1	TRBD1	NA	TGTGCCAGCTCACCACGGACAGGGAGGAGGCAGAACACTGAAGCTTTCTTT	CASSPRTGRRQNTEAFF
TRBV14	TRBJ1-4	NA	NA	TGTGCCAGCAGCCAAGGCGGTAATGAAAAACTGTTTTTT	CASSQGGNEKLFF
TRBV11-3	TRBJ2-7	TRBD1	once	TGTGCCAGCAGCCTCCCCTTAGGAGTAGTCGGGACAGGAAGGGCCTACGAGCAGTACTTC	CASSLPLGVVGTGRAYEQYF
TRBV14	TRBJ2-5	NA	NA	TGTGCCAGCAGCCAAGTAGAGGATTACCGATCACGGGAGACCCAGTACTTC	CASSQVEDYRSRETQYF
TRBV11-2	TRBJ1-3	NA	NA	TGTGCCAGCAGGGGGCTTAGGACGAACTCTGGAAACACCATATATTTT	CASRGLRTNSGNTIYF
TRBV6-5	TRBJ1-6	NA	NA	TGTGCCAGCAGTTACGAAGGGAGCTCCTATAATTCACCCCTCCACTTT	CASSYEGSSYNSPLHF
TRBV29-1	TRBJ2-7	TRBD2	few	TGCAGCGTTGAAGAGCTAGCGGACTCCTACGAGCAGTACTTC	CSVEELADSYEQYF
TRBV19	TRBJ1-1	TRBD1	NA	TGTGCCAGTAGTACGGGGGGGGGACAGGGGTCCACTGAAGCTTTCTTT	CASSTGGGQGSTEAFF
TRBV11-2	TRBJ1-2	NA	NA	TGTGCCAGCAGCAAACGAGGGAACTATGGCTACACCTTC	CASSKRGNYGYTF
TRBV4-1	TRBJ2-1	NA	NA	TGCGCCAGCAGCCAGTGGTCCTTCGGGGGAGGAGGTAACAATGAGCAGTTCTTC	CASSQWSFGGGGNNEQFF
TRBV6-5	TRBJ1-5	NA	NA	TGTGCCAGCGTATTCGGAGTGTTTAGCAATCAGCCCCAGCATTTT	CASVFGVFSNQPQHF
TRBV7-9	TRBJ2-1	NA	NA	TGTGCCAGCAGCTTATTCATCGTAGGAGTCGGGGAGCAGTTCTTC	CASSLFIVGVGEQFF
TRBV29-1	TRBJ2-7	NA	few	TGCAGCGTTCAAGGCGAGCCAGGGAAGTACTACGAGCAGTACTTC	CSVQGEPGKYYEQYF
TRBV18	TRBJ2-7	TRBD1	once	TGTGCCAGCTCACCAATCCGGGACAGCGTTACCTACGAGCAGTACTTC	CASSPIRDSVTYEQYF
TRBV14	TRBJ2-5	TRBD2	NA	TGTGCCAGCAGCCCACGAACTAGCGGGAGGCGAGAGACCCAGTACTTC	CASSPRTSGRRETQYF
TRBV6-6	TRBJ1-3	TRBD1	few	TGTGCCAGCAGATCCGACAGGGACTCTGGAAACACCATATATTTT	CASRSDRDSGNTIYF
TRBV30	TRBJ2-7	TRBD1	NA	TGTGCCTGGAGTCCAGGTGGGACAGTCCCCTCCGAGCAGTACTTC	CAWSPGGTVPSEQYF